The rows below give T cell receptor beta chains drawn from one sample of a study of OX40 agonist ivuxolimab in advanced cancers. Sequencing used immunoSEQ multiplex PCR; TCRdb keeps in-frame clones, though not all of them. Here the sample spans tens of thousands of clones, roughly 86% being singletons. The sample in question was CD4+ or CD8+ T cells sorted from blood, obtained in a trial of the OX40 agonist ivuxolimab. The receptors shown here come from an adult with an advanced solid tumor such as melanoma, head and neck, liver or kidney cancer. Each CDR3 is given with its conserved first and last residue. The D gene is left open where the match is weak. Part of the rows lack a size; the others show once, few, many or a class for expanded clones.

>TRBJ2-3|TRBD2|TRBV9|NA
CASSPRLATDTQYF
TGTGCCAGCAGCCCCCGACTAGCGACAGATACGCAGTATTTT
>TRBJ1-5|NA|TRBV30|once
CAWSAPGPVSNQPQHF
TGTGCCTGGAGTGCCCCAGGGCCTGTGAGCAATCAGCCCCAGCATTTT
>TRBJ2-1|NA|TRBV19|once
CASKRRTYNEQFF
TGTGCCAGTAAGAGGCGGACCTACAATGAGCAGTTCTTC
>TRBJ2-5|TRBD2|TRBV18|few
CASSPSAGLAGTETQYF
TGTGCCAGCTCACCGTCGGCGGGACTAGCGGGGACAGAGACCCAGTACTTC
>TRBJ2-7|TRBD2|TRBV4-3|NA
CASSQDPSGRTVYEQYF
TGCGCCAGCAGCCAAGATCCTAGCGGGAGGACGGTGTACGAGCAGTACTTC
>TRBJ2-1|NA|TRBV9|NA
CASSVDSGSYNEQFF
TGTGCCAGCAGCGTCGACAGTGGGTCCTACAATGAGCAGTTCTTC
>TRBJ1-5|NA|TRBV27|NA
CASSNLNQPQHF
TGTGCCAGCAGCAACCTTAATCAGCCCCAGCATTTT
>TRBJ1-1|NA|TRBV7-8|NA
CASSLGSTWGTEAFF
TGTGCCAGCAGCTTAGGTTCAACCTGGGGCACTGAAGCTTTCTTT
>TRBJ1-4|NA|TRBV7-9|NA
CASSLNNEKLFF
TGTGCCAGCAGCCTTAATAATGAAAAACTGTTTTTT
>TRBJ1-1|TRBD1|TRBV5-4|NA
CASSSGRTGDRNTEAFF
TGTGCCAGCAGCTCAGGACGGACAGGGGACAGAAACACTGAAGCTTTCTTT
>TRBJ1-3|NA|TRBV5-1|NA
CASRGSSGNTIYF
TGCGCCAGCAGGGGGAGCTCTGGAAACACCATATATTTT
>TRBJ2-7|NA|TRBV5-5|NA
CASSLGVVSYEQYF
TGTGCCAGCAGCTTGGGGGTAGTCTCCTACGAGCAGTACTTC
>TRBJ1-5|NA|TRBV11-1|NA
CASSLGVAQPQHF
TGTGCCAGCAGCTTGGGGGTAGCGCAGCCCCAGCATTTT
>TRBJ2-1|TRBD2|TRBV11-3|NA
CASSLATGGKGEQFF
TGTGCCAGCAGCTTAGCTACGGGAGGGAAGGGTGAGCAGTTCTTC
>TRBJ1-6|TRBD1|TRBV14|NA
CASSPPTGRGSYNSPLHF
TGTGCCAGCAGCCCCCCGACAGGGAGGGGTTCTTATAATTCACCCCTCCACTTT
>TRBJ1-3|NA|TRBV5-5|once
CASHSGNTIYF
TGTGCCAGCCACTCTGGAAACACCATATATTTT
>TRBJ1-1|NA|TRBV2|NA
CASSERVGTEAFF
TGTGCCAGCAGTGAAAGGGTGGGGACTGAAGCTTTCTTT
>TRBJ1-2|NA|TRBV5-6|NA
CASREAGRAYGYTF
TGTGCCAGCAGGGAAGCCGGGAGGGCCTATGGCTACACCTTC
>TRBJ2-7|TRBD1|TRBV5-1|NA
CASSPTGTGGAYEQYF
TGCGCCAGCAGCCCAACCGGGACAGGGGGTGCCTACGAGCAGTACTTC
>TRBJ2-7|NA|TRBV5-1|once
CASSPVIGGRDEQYF
TGCGCCAGCAGCCCGGTGATCGGGGGGCGCGACGAGCAGTACTTC
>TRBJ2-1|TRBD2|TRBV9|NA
CASSLLGGRSSYNEQFF
TGTGCCAGCAGCCTGCTGGGGGGGAGGAGCTCCTACAATGAGCAGTTCTTC
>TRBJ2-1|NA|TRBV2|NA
CASSWDSRSEQFF
TGTGCCAGCAGCTGGGACTCTCGAAGTGAGCAGTTCTTC
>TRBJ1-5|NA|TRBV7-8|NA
CASSLVGNQPQHF
TGTGCCAGCAGCTTAGTAGGCAATCAGCCCCAGCATTTT
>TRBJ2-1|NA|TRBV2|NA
CASKDRQYNEQFF
TGTGCCAGCAAGGATAGACAGTACAATGAGCAGTTCTTC
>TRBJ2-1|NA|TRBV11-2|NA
CASSPAPYNEQFF
TGTGCCAGCAGCCCGGCGCCCTACAATGAGCAGTTCTTC
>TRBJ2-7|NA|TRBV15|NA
CATSRDKSYEQYF
TGTGCCACCAGCAGGGACAAATCCTACGAGCAGTACTTC
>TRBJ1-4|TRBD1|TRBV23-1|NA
CAGNHQGAPRNEKLFF
TGCGCCGGCAATCATCAGGGGGCGCCTCGGAATGAAAAACTGTTTTTT
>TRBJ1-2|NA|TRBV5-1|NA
CASSSQGGYGYTF
TGCGCCAGCAGCTCGCAGGGCGGGTATGGCTACACCTTC
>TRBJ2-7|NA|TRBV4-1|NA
CASSQKGQGGEQYF
TGCGCCAGCAGCCAAAAAGGTCAGGGGGGCGAGCAGTACTTC